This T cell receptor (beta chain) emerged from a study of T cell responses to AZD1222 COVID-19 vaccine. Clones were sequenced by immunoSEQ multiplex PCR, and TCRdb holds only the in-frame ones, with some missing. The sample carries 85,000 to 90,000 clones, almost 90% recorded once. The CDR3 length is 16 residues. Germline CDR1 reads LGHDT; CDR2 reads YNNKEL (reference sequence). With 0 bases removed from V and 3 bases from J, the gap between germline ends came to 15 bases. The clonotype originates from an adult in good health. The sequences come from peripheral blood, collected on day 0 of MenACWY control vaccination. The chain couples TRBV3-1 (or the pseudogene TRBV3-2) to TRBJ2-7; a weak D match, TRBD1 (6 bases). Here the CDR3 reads CASSQDRPGVGYEQYF. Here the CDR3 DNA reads TGTGCCAGCAGCCAAGATCGGCCAGGGGTCGGCTACGAGCAGTACTTC.